Listed below are T cell receptor beta chains from one sample, sequenced in a study of regulatory T cells in long-lasting Graves disease. MiXCR was run by TCRdb on the multiplex PCR reads, yielding one entry per CDR3 protein. The profile covers 620,000 or so distinct CDR3 sequences, with roughly 15% appearing a single time and 15% to 20% taken by the ten largest. The same sample was also studied in work on T cells in Graves' hyperthyroidism and ophthalmopathy.

Sample: peripheral blood mononuclear cells (PBMCs), taken at new diagnosis, from a patient treated with antithyroid drugs. All receptors come from a young woman with Graves disease. The CDR3 runs from the conserved cysteine through the conserved F or W. The order of the fields is V gene, clone size, D gene, J gene, CDR3 protein, CDR3 DNA. A D gene is named only where the DNA matches it firmly. Size is stated for part of the rows, as once, few or many counts, or as a class when the clone is expanded.

>TRBV20-1|many|TRBD2|TRBJ2-2
CSVPSSGHTGELFF
TGCAGTGTCCCCTCTAGCGGACATACCGGGGAGCTGTTTTTT
>TRBV4-1|-|-|TRBJ1-4
CASSHPSGAMEGSGSEKLFF
TGCGCCAGCAGCCACCCAAGCGGGGCTATGGAGGGGTCGGGGTCGGAAAAACTGTTTTTT
>TRBV3-1|many|-|TRBJ1-1
CASSQASTSNTEAFF
TGTGCCAGCAGCCAAGCATCTACTTCGAACACTGAAGCTTTCTTT
>TRBV3-1|many|-|TRBJ1-1
CASSQRDRGTEAFF
TGTGCCAGCAGCCAACGCGACAGAGGCACTGAAGCTTTCTTT
>TRBV19|-|TRBD1|TRBJ2-1
CASNTPGTGANEQFF
TGTGCCAGTAATACCCCCGGGACAGGGGCCAATGAGCAGTTCTTC
>TRBV7-2|many|-|TRBJ2-7
CASSLGPYDEQYF
TGTGCCAGCAGCTTGGGACCGTACGACGAGCAGTACTTC
>TRBV20-1|-|-|TRBJ1-2
CSAREKQLYGYTF
TGCAGTGCTAGAGAAAAGCAACTATATGGCTACACCTTC
>TRBV28|-|-|TRBJ2-3
CASSTRTTPTDTQYF
TGTGCCAGCAGTACGAGGACTACCCCCACAGATACGCAGTATTTT
>TRBV25-1|few|-|TRBJ2-3
CASSEFLGPASTDTQYF
TGTGCCAGCAGTGAATTCCTGGGGCCCGCTAGCACAGATACGCAGTATTTT
>TRBV24-1|few|TRBD1|TRBJ2-1
CATGTGGLSSYNEQFF
TGTGCCACCGGGACAGGGGGCTTAAGCTCCTACAATGAGCAGTTCTTC
>TRBV7-2|many|-|TRBJ2-5
CASSFGRAQETQYF
TGTGCCAGCAGCTTCGGCAGGGCTCAAGAGACCCAGTACTTC
>TRBV6-2/TRBV6-3|-|-|TRBJ2-1
CASTELGLYNEQFF
TGTGCCAGCACTGAGCTGGGTCTTTACAATGAGCAGTTCTTC
>TRBV3-1|many|TRBD1|TRBJ1-2
CASSQVQGAYGYTF
TGTGCCAGCAGCCAAGTACAGGGGGCCTATGGCTACACCTTC
>TRBV12-3/TRBV12-4|many|-|TRBJ2-1
CASSLGLIANEQFF
TGTGCCAGCAGTTTAGGACTTATCGCCAATGAGCAGTTCTTC
>TRBV15|-|TRBD1|TRBJ2-7
CATSREAGQGSIYSYEQYF
TGTGCCACCAGCAGAGAGGCGGGACAGGGGTCAATTTACTCCTACGAGCAGTACTTC
>TRBV4-1|few|-|TRBJ1-1
CASSYRGGVNTEAFF
TGCGCCAGCAGCTACCGGGGAGGGGTGAACACTGAAGCTTTCTTT
>TRBV14|few|TRBD1|TRBJ2-2
CASSQDRTGYTGELFF
TGTGCCAGCAGCCAAGACCGGACAGGGTACACCGGGGAGCTGTTTTTT
>TRBV28|many|-|TRBJ2-1
CASSLGLAAYHNEQFF
TGTGCCAGCAGTTTAGGGTTAGCGGCCTACCACAATGAGCAGTTCTTC
>TRBV6-9|few|-|TRBJ2-6
CASSYLGAGANVLTF
TGTGCCAGCAGTTACTTGGGGGCTGGGGCCAACGTCCTGACTTTC
>TRBV19|-|-|TRBJ1-2
CASSPRLLLNGYTF
TGTGCCAGTAGTCCACGCCTACTATTAAATGGCTACACCTTC
>TRBV13|few|-|TRBJ2-2
CASSLQTYRVSGELFF
TGTGCCAGCAGCTTACAAACCTACAGGGTTAGCGGGGAGCTGTTTTTT
>TRBV2|many|TRBD2|TRBJ2-1
CASGRSRTSRTTYNEQFF
TGTGCCAGCGGACGAAGTCGGACTAGCAGGACAACGTACAATGAGCAGTTCTTC
>TRBV27|few|-|TRBJ2-1
CASGVKSYNEQFF
TGTGCCAGCGGGGTTAAATCCTACAATGAGCAGTTCTTC
>TRBV18|many|-|TRBJ2-2
CASSPLLDTGELFF
TGTGCCAGCTCACCACTTTTAGACACCGGGGAGCTGTTTTTT
>TRBV9|few|-|TRBJ2-1
CASSPSHGPGVEQFF
TGTGCCAGCAGCCCGAGTCATGGGCCAGGGGTCGAGCAGTTCTTC
>TRBV7-8|many|-|TRBJ1-5
CASSSVGGYSNQPQHF
TGTGCCAGCAGCTCGGTTGGGGGGTACAGCAATCAGCCCCAGCATTTT
>TRBV20-1|-|TRBD1|TRBJ1-4
CSASGGTGNEKLFF
TGCAGTGCTAGTGGGGGGACAGGGAATGAAAAACTGTTTTTT
>TRBV2|many|-|TRBJ1-2
CASYGGRGYTF
TGTGCCAGCTATGGGGGGCGCGGCTACACCTTC
>TRBV7-6|-|-|TRBJ1-2
CASSLAEGYGYTF
TGTGCCAGCAGCTTAGCCGAAGGGTATGGCTACACCTTC
>TRBV9|-|-|TRBJ2-1
CASSVVETSNNEQFF
TGTGCCAGCAGCGTAGTAGAAACCTCGAACAATGAGCAGTTCTTC
>TRBV7-2|-|TRBD1|TRBJ2-1
CASLTGGYNEQFF
TGTGCCAGTTTGACAGGGGGCTACAATGAGCAGTTCTTC
>TRBV28|many|-|TRBJ1-2
CASSFGTAGEYGYTF
TGTGCCAGCAGTTTTGGAACGGCAGGCGAGTATGGCTACACCTTC
>TRBV10-3|-|-|TRBJ1-2
CAISESGSIYGYTF
TGTGCCATCAGTGAGTCAGGGTCAATCTATGGCTACACCTTC
>TRBV30|-|TRBD1|TRBJ1-5
CAWGKGQSSPLHQPQHF
TGTGCCTGGGGTAAGGGACAGTCATCCCCTCTTCATCAGCCCCAGCATTTT
>TRBV19|few|-|TRBJ2-5
CASSKRTQGFYQETQYF
TGTGCCAGTAGCAAACGCACGCAGGGGTTCTACCAAGAGACCCAGTACTTC
>TRBV28|many|-|TRBJ1-1
CASTNLPGENTEAFF
TGTGCCAGCACCAACCTCCCAGGGGAGAACACTGAAGCTTTCTTT
>TRBV7-9|few|-|TRBJ1-1
CASSPGTTSNTEAFF
TGTGCCAGCAGCCCGGGTACGACGTCGAACACTGAAGCTTTCTTT
>TRBV28|many|-|TRBJ1-2
CASKFSGGGYTF
TGTGCCAGCAAGTTTTCGGGGGGTGGCTACACCTTC
>TRBV12-3/TRBV12-4|many|-|TRBJ1-1
CASSLALYENTEAFF
TGTGCCAGCAGTTTAGCGCTTTATGAGAACACTGAAGCTTTCTTT
>TRBV11-2|many|-|TRBJ2-5
CASSPGLFQETQYF
TGTGCCAGCAGCCCGGGACTGTTCCAAGAGACCCAGTACTTC
>TRBV20-1|many|-|TRBJ2-2
CSARAAPALNTGELFF
TGCAGTGCTAGAGCGGCTCCAGCACTGAACACCGGGGAGCTGTTTTTT
>TRBV29-1|few|-|TRBJ2-2
CSVEAGAFSGELFF
TGCAGCGTTGAAGCGGGAGCCTTTTCCGGGGAGCTGTTTTTT
>TRBV28|-|-|TRBJ1-5
CASSLTHSNQPQHF
TGTGCCAGCAGTCTTACACATAGCAATCAGCCCCAGCATTTT
>TRBV3-1|few|TRBD2|TRBJ2-1
CASSRGSSGRVSDEQFF
TGTGCCAGCAGCCGGGGTTCTAGCGGGAGAGTTTCGGATGAGCAGTTCTTC
>TRBV9|-|-|TRBJ1-2
CASSTGLEGYTF
TGTGCCAGCAGTACAGGTCTAGAAGGCTACACCTTC
>TRBV6-6|-|TRBD2|TRBJ2-1
CASGYSILAGAGEQFF
TGTGCCAGCGGTTACTCGATACTAGCGGGAGCGGGTGAGCAGTTCTTC
>TRBV19|-|TRBD2|TRBJ2-1
CASSFQLAASYNEQFF
TGTGCCAGTAGTTTTCAACTAGCGGCCTCCTACAATGAGCAGTTCTTC
>TRBV5-1|-|-|TRBJ1-1
CASSYGGGGTEAFF
TGCGCCAGCAGCTACGGAGGGGGGGGCACTGAAGCTTTCTTT
>TRBV5-1|-|-|TRBJ2-7
CASSFNNEQYF
TGCGCCAGCAGCTTCAACAACGAGCAGTACTTC
>TRBV3-1|few|-|TRBJ1-6
CASSREQGYNSPLHF
TGTGCCAGCAGCCGGGAACAGGGTTATAATTCACCCCTCCACTTT
>TRBV5-8|-|TRBD1|TRBJ1-3
CASSFDRGGNTIYF
TGTGCCAGCAGCTTTGACAGGGGCGGAAACACCATATATTTT
>TRBV7-9|-|TRBD1|TRBJ2-4
CASSLAFQGAGKNIQYF
TGTGCCAGCAGCTTAGCCTTTCAGGGGGCGGGCAAAAACATTCAGTACTTC
>TRBV24-1|-|-|TRBJ2-5
CATSDFSPMANQETQYF
TGTGCCACCAGTGATTTTTCCCCGATGGCAAACCAAGAGACCCAGTACTTC